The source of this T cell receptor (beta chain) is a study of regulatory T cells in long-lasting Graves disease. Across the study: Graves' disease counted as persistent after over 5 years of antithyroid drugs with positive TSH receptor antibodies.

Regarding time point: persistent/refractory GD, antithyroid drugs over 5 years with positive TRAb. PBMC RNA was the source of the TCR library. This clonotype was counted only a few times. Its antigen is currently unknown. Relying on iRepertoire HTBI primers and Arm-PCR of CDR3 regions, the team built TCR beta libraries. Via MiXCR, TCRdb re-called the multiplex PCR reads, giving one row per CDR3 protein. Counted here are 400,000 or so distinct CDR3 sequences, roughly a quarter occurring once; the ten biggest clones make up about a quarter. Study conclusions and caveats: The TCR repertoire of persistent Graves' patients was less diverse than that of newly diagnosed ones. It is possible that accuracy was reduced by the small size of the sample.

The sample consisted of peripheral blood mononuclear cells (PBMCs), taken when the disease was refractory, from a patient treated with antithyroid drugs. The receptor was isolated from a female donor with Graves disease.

The CDR3 DNA follows: TGTGCCAGCTCACCACCGGGGGTAGCGTACCCCTACGAGCAGTACTTC. The encoded protein is CASSPPGVAYPYEQYF. The chain is built from TRBV18 and TRBJ2-7; D tentatively reads TRBD1 or TRBD2 (5 bases each). The CDR3 consists of 16 residues. Trimming removed 0 bases at V and 2 bases at J, with 14 bases between. Germline CDR1 KGHSH, CDR2 LQKENI.